The entry that follows covers one T cell receptor beta chain sequence. As yet, its antigen is unknown. This sample was included in a study of memory CD4+ T cells and cytomegalovirus serostatus. The sort gate was single viable CD3+CD4+CD8-CD45RO+ cells for memory CD4+ T cells. CD4+ T cells were isolated by positive magnetic selection. In the source study's methods: After removing out-of-frame reads, millions of distinct TCRbeta sequences remained. Only in-frame clones appear in the TCRdb table, and some are missing; sequencing was by immunoSEQ multiplex PCR. That table gives V, J and clone size, and the DNA gave D and trimming. The table shows some 87,000 clones, with over 70% occurring only once. Study results and limitations: CD4+ memory repertoires contained about two fifths of the roughly 160 reported CMV TCRbeta sequences.

The specimen was memory CD4+ T cells from blood. The receptor comes from an adult in good health and CMV-seropositive.

CDR3 loop: CASRYKGGYEQYF. The DNA for the CDR3 is TGTGCCAGCAGGTACAAGGGGGGCTACGAGCAGTACTTC. V and J are TRBV6-6 and TRBJ2-7; D possibly matches TRBD1 or TRBD2 (6 bases each). V lost 6 bases to trimming and J lost 3 bases, with 12 bases between them. Per germline, CDR1 MNHNY and CDR2 SVGAGI (reference sequence). The CDR3 spans 13 residues.